This T cell receptor (beta chain) was observed in a study of T cell repertoires in cytomegalovirus infection. Study at large: Well-studied HLA-B-restricted epitopes and recently identified HLA-C-restricted epitopes of CMV were both used in the study. Carrying CMV and the relevant HLA type showed in public TCR beta signatures. Study observations and caveats: HLA-C-restricted CMV-specific TCR beta clonotypes were dominant in the ex vivo response. The cumulative frequency of public TCR beta families identified carriers of CMV plus the relevant HLA.

Germline CDR1 LGHNA, CDR2 YNFKEQ. V lost 3 bases to trimming and J lost 4 bases, with 9 bases between them. This CDR3 comprises 13 residues. As regards this clonotype: The antigen is unknown.

MiXCR was run by TCRdb on the reads, yielding one entry per CDR3 protein. The sample carries approximately 340,000 distinct CDR3 sequences, roughly 28% recorded once. This specimen was cultured PBMCs, taken from culture after CMV antigen stimulation. The chain uses TRBV4-2 and TRBJ1-2; D might be TRBD1 (5 bases). The receptor was derived from a human donor in good health (CMV status not recorded). Some clones in this sample may be carry-over from other donors' samples. The CDR3 loop reads CASSQGRSYGYTF. CDR3 sequence (DNA): TGTGCCAGCAGCCAGGGACGGTCCTATGGCTACACCTTC.